This T cell receptor (beta chain) was identified in a study of blood T cell repertoires in COVID-19. Study-wide background: Donors in the United States, Italy and Spain gave samples during acute or convalescent COVID-19. T cells, B-cell-depleted T cells, or PBMCs supplied cDNA or gDNA.

With 4 bases removed from V and 6 bases from J, the gap between germline ends came to 17 bases. The length of the CDR3 is 15 residues. Germline CDR1 reads SGDLS; CDR2 reads YYNGEE. Per the original methods: Amplifying reference gene primers gave estimates of nucleated cell counts. Using immunoSEQ multiplex PCR, the repertoire was profiled, and TCRdb retains in-frame clones only, with some absent. Clone size and V and J calls were adopted from that table, with D and trimming inferred from the DNA. This sample has 80,000 or so clones, with under 85% found just once. The V call is TRBV9, the J call TRBJ1-3; D perhaps matches TRBD1 (5 bases). The source is a human donor in a cohort sampled during active COVID-19. Input material: peripheral blood. The DNA of the CDR3 is TGTGCCAGCAGCACCCGGACCCGGGGGGAAAACACCATATATTTT. Its translation is CASSTRTRGENTIYF.